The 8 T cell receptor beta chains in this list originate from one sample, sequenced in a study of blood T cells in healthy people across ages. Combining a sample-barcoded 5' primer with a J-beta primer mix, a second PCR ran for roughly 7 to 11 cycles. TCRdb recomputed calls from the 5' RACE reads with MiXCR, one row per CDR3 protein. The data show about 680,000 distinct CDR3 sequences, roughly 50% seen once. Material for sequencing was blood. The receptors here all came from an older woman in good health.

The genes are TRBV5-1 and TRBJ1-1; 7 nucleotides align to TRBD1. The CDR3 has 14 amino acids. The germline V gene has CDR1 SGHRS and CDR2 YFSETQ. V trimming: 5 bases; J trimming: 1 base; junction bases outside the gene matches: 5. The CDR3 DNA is TGCGCCAGCAGTACGGGACAGACGAACACTGAAGCTTTCTTT. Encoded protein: CASSTGQTNTEAFF.

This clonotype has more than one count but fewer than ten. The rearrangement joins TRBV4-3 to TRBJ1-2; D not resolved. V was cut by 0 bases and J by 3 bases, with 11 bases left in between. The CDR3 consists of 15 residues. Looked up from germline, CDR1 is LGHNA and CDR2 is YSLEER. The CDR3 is CASSQDGAEYYGYTF. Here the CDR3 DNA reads TGCGCCAGCAGCCAAGATGGAGCGGAGTACTATGGCTACACCTTC.

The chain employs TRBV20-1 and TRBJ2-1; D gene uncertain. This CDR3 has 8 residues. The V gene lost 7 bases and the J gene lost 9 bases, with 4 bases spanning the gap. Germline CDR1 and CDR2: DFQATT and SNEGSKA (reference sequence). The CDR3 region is CSVGEQFF. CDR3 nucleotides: TGCAGTGTAGGTGAGCAGTTCTTC.

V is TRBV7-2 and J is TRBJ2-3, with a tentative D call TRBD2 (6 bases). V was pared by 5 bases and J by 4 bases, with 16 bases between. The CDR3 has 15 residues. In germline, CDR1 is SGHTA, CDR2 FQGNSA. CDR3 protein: CASSIPGRGADTQYF. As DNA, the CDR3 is TGTGCCAGCAGCATCCCCGGGAGAGGCGCAGATACGCAGTATTTT.

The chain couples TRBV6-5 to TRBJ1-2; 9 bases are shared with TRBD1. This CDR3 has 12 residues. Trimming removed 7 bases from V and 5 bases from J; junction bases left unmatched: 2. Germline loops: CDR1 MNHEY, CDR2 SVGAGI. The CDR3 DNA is TGTGCCAGCAAACAGGGGGCGTATGGCTACACCTTC. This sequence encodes CASKQGAYGYTF.

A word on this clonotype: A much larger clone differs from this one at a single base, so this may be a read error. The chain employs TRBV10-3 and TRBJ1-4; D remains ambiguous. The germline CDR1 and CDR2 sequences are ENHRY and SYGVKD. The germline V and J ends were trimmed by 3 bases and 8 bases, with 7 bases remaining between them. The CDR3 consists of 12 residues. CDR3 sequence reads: CAISEAREKLFF. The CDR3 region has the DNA TGTGCCATCAGTGAAGCGCGAGAAAAACTGTTTTTT.

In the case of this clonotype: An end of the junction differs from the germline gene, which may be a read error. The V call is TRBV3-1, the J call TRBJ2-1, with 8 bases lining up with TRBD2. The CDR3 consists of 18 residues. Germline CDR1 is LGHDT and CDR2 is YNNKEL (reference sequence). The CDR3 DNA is TGCGCCAGCAGCCAAGGCCTTCGAAGCGGGGGAGATTTCAATGAGCAGTTCTTC. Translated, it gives CASSQGLRSGGDFNEQFF.

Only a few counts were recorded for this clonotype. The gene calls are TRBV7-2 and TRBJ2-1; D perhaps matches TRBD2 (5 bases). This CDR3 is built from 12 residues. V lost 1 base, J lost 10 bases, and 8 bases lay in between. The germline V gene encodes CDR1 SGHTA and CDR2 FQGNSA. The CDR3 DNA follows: TGTGCCAGCAGCTTAGTCGGGATAGAGCAGTTCTTC. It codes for CASSLVGIEQFF.